The 5 T cell receptor beta chains listed next were all sequenced from one sample in a study of blood T cell repertoires in COVID-19. Measured with immunoSEQ multiplex PCR; TCRdb has only the in-frame clones, and not every one. The table includes around 200,000 clones, about 85% detected once. The source material was peripheral blood. Receptors originate from a woman in her seventies with COVID-19, enrolled during active disease.

The V and J genes are TRBV7-9 and TRBJ1-1, with a possible D match to TRBD1 (6 bases). Trimming took off 5 bases at V and 7 bases at J, with 14 bases between the two ends. CDR1 and CDR2 from the germline V gene are SEHNR and FQNEAQ (reference sequence). The CDR3 length is 13 residues. CDR3 amino acids: CASSPAGEGEAFF. In DNA, the CDR3 is TGTGCCAGCAGCCCGGCAGGGGAGGGTGAAGCTTTCTTT.

The chain carries TRBV18 and TRBJ1-5; TRBD1 is a possible D gene (6 bases). CDR3 length: 16 residues. Germline V gives CDR1 KGHSH, CDR2 LQKENI. Trimming cost V 3 bases and J 4 bases, with 16 bases left between them. The CDR3 bases are TGTGCCAGCTCACCTGGGCAGGGGCGAGGAAATCAGCCCCAGCATTTT. Its translation is CASSPGQGRGNQPQHF. The variable domain in full, completed from reference TRBV18 and TRBJ1-5, reads NAGVMQNPRHLVRRRGQEARLRCSPMKGHSHVYWYRQLPEEGLKFMVYLQKENIIDESGMPKERFSAEFPKEGPSILRIQQVVRGDSAAYFCASSPGQGRGNQPQHFGDGTRLSIL.

The chain employs TRBV28 and TRBJ2-1; 11 bases align to TRBD2. CDR3 length equals 16 residues. Germline values: CDR1 MDHEN, CDR2 SYDVKM. V lost 6 bases and J lost 3; bases outside the gene matches: 7. The chain's CDR3 is CASSPTSGRLYNEQFF. The CDR3 nucleotides read TGTGCCAGCAGCCCTACTAGCGGGAGACTCTACAATGAGCAGTTCTTC. Drawing the rest from reference TRBV28 and TRBJ2-1, the complete variable domain is DVKVTQSSRYLVKRTGEKVFLECVQDMDHENMFWYRQDPGLGLRLIYFSYDVKMKEKGDIPEGYSVSREKKERFSLILESASTNQTSMYLCASSPTSGRLYNEQFFGPGTRLTVL.

V is TRBV27 and J is TRBJ1-3; D is ambiguous. The CDR3 spans 15 residues. Germline V CDR1 and CDR2: MNHEY, SMNVEV (reference sequence). With 3 bases removed from V and 8 bases from J, the gap between germline ends came to 17 bases. The chain's CDR3 is CASSLEGLRGDTIYF. In DNA form, the CDR3 reads TGTGCCAGCAGTTTGGAGGGCTTGAGAGGAGACACCATATATTTT.

For the CDR3, the DNA is TGTGCCAGCAGCTTCGGGACACCTAACACTGAAGCTTTCTTT. It specifies CASSFGTPNTEAFF. The chain has TRBV5-6 and TRBJ1-1; a weak D match, TRBD1 (6 bases). V lost 2 bases and J lost 2, with 10 bases in between. The CDR3 totals 14 residues. CDR1 and CDR2 from the germline V gene are SGHDT and YYEEEE. The full variable domain, rest sourced from reference TRBV5-6 and TRBJ1-1, is DAGVTQSPTHLIKTRGQQVTLRCSPKSGHDTVSWYQQALGQGPQFIFQYYEEEERQRGNFPDRFSGHQFPNYSSELNVNALLLGDSALYLCASSFGTPNTEAFFGQGTRLTVV.